This entry lists 27 T cell receptor beta chains sequenced from one sample in a study of blood T cells in healthy people across ages. The use of a sample-barcoded 5' primer and a J-beta primer mix characterized a second PCR of 7 to 11 cycles. TCRdb processed the 5' RACE reads anew with MiXCR; each CDR3 protein has one entry. Of around 1,900,000 distinct CDR3 sequences listed, around 42% are singletons. The specimen sequenced was blood. These receptor sequences come from a human donor in good health.

This clonotype has a handful of counts. The chain couples TRBV29-1 to TRBJ1-1; the D is unclear. Germline assignment: CDR1 SQVTM and CDR2 ANQGSEA. The ends were cut back, 4 bases at V and 2 bases at J, with 11 bases in the middle. The CDR3 spans 13 residues. CDR3 nucleotide sequence: TGCAGCGTTGCCCTCGGGCTCAACACTGAAGCTTTCTTT. The encoded protein is CSVALGLNTEAFF.

This clonotype came up a few times. The chain employs TRBV12-3 or TRBV12-4 and TRBJ2-3; possibly TRBD1 for D (7 bases). CDR3 size: 15 residues. Between the trimmed V and J ends, which lost 7 bases and 6 bases, there was a span of 20 bases. DNA of the CDR3: TGTGCCAGCATCGGAGGGACAGCTCTGGGGGATACGCAGTATTTT. Translating it yields CASIGGTALGDTQYF.

The chain carries TRBV5-5 and TRBJ2-7; tentative D call: TRBD2 (5 bases). This CDR3 comprises 13 residues. Germline assignment: CDR1 SGHKS and CDR2 YYEKEE (reference sequence). V lost 0 bases and J 6 bases, leaving 10 bases between the germline ends. CDR3 sequence reads: CASSLVGGAEQYF. In nucleotides, the CDR3 is TGTGCCAGCAGCTTGGTCGGAGGAGCCGAGCAGTACTTC.

The genes are TRBV9 and TRBJ1-1; D may be TRBD1 (6 bases). Germline V gene lookup returns CDR1 SGDLS and CDR2 YYNGEE. There are 15 residues in the CDR3. Trimming removed 4 bases at V and 0 bases at J, with 13 bases between. As DNA, the CDR3 is TGTGCCAGCAGCCACTATGGACAGATGAACACTGAAGCTTTCTTT. This codes for CASSHYGQMNTEAFF.

V and J are TRBV3-1 and TRBJ2-3; the match to TRBD2 covers 8 bases. Losses at the gene ends were 4 bases for V and 4 bases for J; bases not matched to a gene: 16. Germline V CDR1 and CDR2: LGHDT, YNNKEL (reference sequence). The CDR3 contains 18 residues. The CDR3 DNA reads TGTGCCAGCAGCCCGCAACCTCACATAGCGGGGCGTCCAGATACGCAGTATTTT. Residues: CASSPQPHIAGRPDTQYF.

The rearrangement uses TRBV7-9 and TRBJ2-5; D call uncertain. Germline-derived CDR1 and CDR2 are SEHNR and FQNEAQ (reference sequence). This CDR3 region has 13 residues. V lost 5 bases to trimming and J lost 11 bases, with 18 bases between them. The CDR3 DNA reads TGTGCCAGCAGCCCATCATCGCCCTACGGGCAGTACTTC. Translating gives CASSPSSPYGQYF.

This clonotype has more than one count but fewer than ten. This chain links TRBV28 with TRBJ2-1; D might be TRBD2 (7 bases). The CDR3 runs to 14 residues. Germline loops: CDR1 MDHEN, CDR2 SYDVKM. V was cut by 3 bases and J by 7 bases, with 13 bases left in between. The CDR3 protein is CASSLGGRLNEQFF. In nucleotides, the CDR3 is TGTGCCAGCAGTTTGGGGGGGCGGTTGAATGAGCAGTTCTTC.

This clonotype was seen more than once but under ten times. The rearrangement joins TRBV27 to TRBJ2-6, with no clear D. Germline CDR1 reads MNHEY; CDR2 reads SMNVEV (reference sequence). Deletions cut 6 bases from V and 2 bases from J, with 8 bases between. The CDR3 contains 14 residues. CDR3 nucleotide sequence: TGTGCCAGCAGCAATCGCCCTGGGGCCAACGTCCTGACTTTC. Translation gives CASSNRPGANVLTF.

The chain has TRBV6-1 and TRBJ2-1, with no clear D. Trimming cost V 5 bases and J 14 bases, with 19 bases left between them. Germline CDR1 reads MNHNS; CDR2 reads SASEGT. The CDR3 is 13 residues long. The CDR3 protein is CASSPSIEDSEFF. For the CDR3, the DNA is TGTGCCAGCAGTCCGAGCATAGAGGATTCCGAGTTCTTC.

This clonotype was found a few times. This chain uses TRBV29-1 with TRBJ2-1, with 11 positions matching TRBD2. This CDR3 has 17 residues. Per germline, CDR1 SQVTM and CDR2 ANQGSEA. Trimming removed 0 bases from V and 4 bases from J; junction bases left unmatched: 8. CDR3 in amino acids: CSVEDQRTSGLYNEQFF. The CDR3 DNA is TGCAGCGTTGAAGATCAAAGGACTAGCGGGCTTTACAATGAGCAGTTCTTC.

This chain connects TRBV4-1 to TRBJ2-3, with 7 bases that match TRBD1. The trim removed 5 bases at V and 4 bases at J, leaving 9 bases unmatched. CDR1 MGHRA and CDR2 YSYEKL come from the germline V gene. The CDR3 length is 15 residues. The CDR3 spells CASSRQGEVPDTQYF. In DNA form, the CDR3 reads TGCGCCAGCAGCAGACAGGGAGAAGTACCAGATACGCAGTATTTT.

This rearrangement joins TRBV5-6 to TRBJ1-5, with D perhaps matching TRBD1 (6 bases). The CDR3 runs to 16 residues. Germline V gives CDR1 SGHDT, CDR2 YYEEEE. Deletions cut 5 bases from V and 5 bases from J, with 20 bases between. CDR3 DNA sequence: TGTGCCAGCAGTAGGAGGCCGCTTCAGGGGCATCAGCCCCAGCATTTT. This translates into CASSRRPLQGHQPQHF.

The table lists this clonotype with a few counts. The genes are TRBV5-1 and TRBJ2-6; 8 positions match TRBD1. The CDR3 extends over 19 amino acids. V was clipped by 4 bases and J by 0 bases; unmatched bases: 12. From germline, CDR1 is SGHRS and CDR2 YFSETQ. The CDR3 protein is CASSDSDRERNSGANVLTF. In DNA form, the CDR3 reads TGCGCCAGCAGCGATTCGGACAGGGAAAGAAACTCTGGGGCCAACGTCCTGACTTTC.

The V and J genes are TRBV9 and TRBJ1-1, with no clear D. CDR1 is SGDLS, CDR2 YYNGEE, per germline. The CDR3 runs 15 residues. The germline V and J ends were trimmed by 0 bases and 2 bases, with 11 bases remaining between them. The CDR3 DNA reads as TGTGCCAGCAGCGTAGGGGCACATACAAACACTGAAGCTTTCTTT. This translates into CASSVGAHTNTEAFF.

This sequence joins TRBV12-3 or TRBV12-4 and TRBJ2-2; 8 positions agree with TRBD2. The V and J ends lost 7 bases and 5 bases, in that order; junction bases with no gene match: 3. CDR3 length: 13 residues. In nucleotides, the CDR3 is TGTGCCAGCACGGCTAGCGGGACCGGGGAGCTGTTTTTT. Translation gives CASTASGTGELFF.

This chain joins TRBV30 and TRBJ1-5, with a weak D call TRBD1 (5 bases). Looked up from germline, CDR1 is GTSNPN and CDR2 is SVGIG (reference sequence). The CDR3 is 13 amino acids. Trimming removed 0 bases from V and 6 bases from J, with 9 bases in between. The CDR3 nucleotides are TGTGCCTGGAGTGTACAGGTCGGTCAGCCCCAGCATTTT. Its protein is CAWSVQVGQPQHF.

This clonotype was seen at least ten times. The chain carries TRBV9 and TRBJ2-7; D tentatively reads TRBD1 or TRBD2 (5 bases each). Germline CDR1 is SGDLS and CDR2 is YYNGEE. V lost 4 bases to trimming and J lost 3 bases, with 17 bases between them. This CDR3 has 15 residues. CDR3 loop: CASSRRRDPDYEQYF. DNA for the CDR3: TGTGCCAGCAGCCGACGCCGGGACCCTGACTACGAGCAGTACTTC.

The genes are TRBV10-3 and TRBJ2-3; no clear D gene. The V end was cut by 6 bases, the J end by 0 bases, with 4 bases between. Germline CDR1 ENHRY, CDR2 SYGVKD. The CDR3 length is 12 residues. In DNA, the CDR3 is TGTGCCATCAGCTACAGCACAGATACGCAGTATTTT. It yields the protein CAISYSTDTQYF.

The J gene is TRBJ1-2, the V gene TRBV29-1; possible D gene TRBD1, 6 bases. CDR1 and CDR2 (germline): SQVTM, ANQGSEA. CDR3 length: 14 residues. With 4 bases removed from V and 0 bases from J, the gap between germline ends came to 12 bases. CDR3 sequence reads: CSVAVRGANYGYTF. The CDR3, as DNA: TGCAGCGTTGCTGTTAGGGGGGCTAACTATGGCTACACCTTC.

The chain uses TRBV7-2 and TRBJ1-4; maybe TRBD1 (6 bases). Germline CDR1 SGHTA, CDR2 FQGNSA. The length of the CDR3 is 15 residues. The V gene lost 2 bases and the J gene lost 8 bases, with 15 bases spanning the gap. The CDR3 spells CASSLRASGDEKLFF. CDR3 coding DNA: TGTGCCAGCAGCTTACGTGCGTCAGGGGACGAAAAACTGTTTTTT.

This clonotype appeared a single time. Compared with germline, one end of the junction differs, possibly owing to a read error. The chain recombines TRBV5-4 with TRBJ2-5; possible D gene TRBD2, 6 bases. The CDR3 covers 13 residues. The germline gives CDR1 SGHNT, CDR2 YYREEE (reference sequence). The CDR3 DNA reads TGTGCCGGCAGCTTGGCCGGGGGAGAGACCCAGTACTTC. Amino acids: CAGSLAGGETQYF.

The chain links TRBV10-3 to TRBJ1-5; 10 bases line up with TRBD1. Trimming removed 4 bases from V and 5 bases from J; junction bases left unmatched: 5. Germline loops: CDR1 ENHRY, CDR2 SYGVKD. The CDR3 runs 15 residues. The DNA of the CDR3 is TGTGCCATCAGTGCGGGACAGGGGTGGGATCAGCCCCAGCATTTT. Encoded protein: CAISAGQGWDQPQHF.

This clonotype was found a few times. This chain uses TRBV3-1 with TRBJ1-4, with 7 nucleotides matching TRBD1. Trimming cost V 2 bases and J 10 bases; bases outside gene matches: 10. CDR3 length: 15 residues. Germline-derived CDR1 and CDR2 are LGHDT and YNNKEL (reference sequence). The CDR3 DNA reads TGTGCCAGCAGCCAACTAGACAGGGAGGGAGGAAAACTGTTTTTT. Translating it yields CASSQLDREGGKLFF.

The sample holds a few counts of this clonotype. A read error may produce the germline difference seen at one junction end. The rearrangement joins TRBV12-3 or TRBV12-4 to TRBJ2-1; D gene uncertain. The CDR3 spans 13 residues. The CDR3 DNA reads TGTGCCAGCAGGTTAGTGAACTACAATGAGCAGTTCTTC. The encoded protein is CASRLVNYNEQFF.

This clonotype came up a few times. J is TRBJ1-5 and V is TRBV6-5, with no clear D. This CDR3 region has 12 residues. The V end was cut by 8 bases, the J end by 7 bases, with 12 bases between. CDR1 and CDR2 (germline): MNHEY, SVGAGI. CDR3 residues: CASGRSGQPQHF. The CDR3 DNA is TGTGCCAGCGGGCGGTCCGGCCAGCCCCAGCATTTT.

This chain links TRBV4-1 with TRBJ2-7, with D possibly matching TRBD1 (5 bases). V gave up 3 bases and J gave up 2 bases, with 14 bases separating them. The germline gives CDR1 MGHRA, CDR2 YSYEKL. The length of the CDR3 is 15 residues. CDR3 in DNA: TGCGCCAGCAGCCAGAGTCAGGGTGGGGCCTACGAGCAGTACTTC. Its translation: CASSQSQGGAYEQYF.

The genes are TRBV5-1 and TRBJ2-1; possibly TRBD2 for D (5 bases). This CDR3 is 14 amino acids long. The germline gives CDR1 SGHRS, CDR2 YFSETQ. The germline V and J ends were trimmed by 1 base and 6 bases, with 11 bases remaining between them. The CDR3 DNA sequence: TGCGCCAGCAGCTTGTTACTAGAAACCAATGAGCAGTTCTTC. Its translation is CASSLLLETNEQFF. The full variable domain, its missing parts supplied by reference TRBV5-1 and TRBJ2-1, is KAGVTQTPRYLIKTRGQQVTLSCSPISGHRSVSWYQQTPGQGLQFLFEYFSETQRNKGNFPGRFSGRQFSNSRSEMNVSTLELGDSALYLCASSLLLETNEQFFGPGTRLTVL.